The clone carrying this TCR beta chain came up a few times. The sample comes from a study of T-cell memory formation after mild COVID-19. Germline V CDR1 and CDR2: DFQATT, SNEGSKA (reference sequence). The CDR3 has 15 amino acids. The trim removed 0 bases at V and 6 bases at J, leaving 9 bases unmatched. TCRdb processed the 5' RACE reads anew with MiXCR; each CDR3 protein has one entry. The table includes around 470,000 distinct CDR3 sequences, around 19% detected once. The chain is built from TRBV20-1 and TRBJ1-1, with 8 bases identical to TRBD1. The source is an adult woman who had mild COVID-19 (a few samples of this study predate the infection). Cell type and time point are not known. The sample consisted of PBMCs or a T cell subset sorted from them (not recorded which). The CDR3 nucleotides read TGCAGTGCTAGAGACCTTCAACAGGGGGACGCTGAAGCTTTCTTT. Translating gives CSARDLQQGDAEAFF.